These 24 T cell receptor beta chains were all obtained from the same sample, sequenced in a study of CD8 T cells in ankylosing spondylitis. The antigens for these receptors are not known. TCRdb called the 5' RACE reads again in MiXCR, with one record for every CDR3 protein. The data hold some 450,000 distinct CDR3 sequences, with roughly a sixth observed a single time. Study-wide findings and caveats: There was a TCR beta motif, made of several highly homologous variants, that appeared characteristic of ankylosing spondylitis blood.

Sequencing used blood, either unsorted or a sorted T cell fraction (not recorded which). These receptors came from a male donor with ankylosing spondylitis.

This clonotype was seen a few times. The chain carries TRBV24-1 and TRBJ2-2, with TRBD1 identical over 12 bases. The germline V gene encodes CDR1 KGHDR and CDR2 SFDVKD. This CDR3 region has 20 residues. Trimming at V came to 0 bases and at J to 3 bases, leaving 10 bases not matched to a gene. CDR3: CATSDLTGTGGSWDTGELFF. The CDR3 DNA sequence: TGTGCCACCAGTGATTTGACCGGGACAGGGGGCTCGTGGGACACCGGGGAGCTGTTTTTT.

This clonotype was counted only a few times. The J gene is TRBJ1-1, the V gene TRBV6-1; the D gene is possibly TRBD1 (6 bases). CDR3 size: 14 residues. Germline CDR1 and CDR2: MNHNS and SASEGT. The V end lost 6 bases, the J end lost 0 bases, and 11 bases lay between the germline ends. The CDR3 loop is CASRLTGMNTEAFF. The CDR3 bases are TGTGCCAGCAGACTGACAGGAATGAACACTGAAGCTTTCTTT.

CDR3 protein: CASSMEGPQYF. CDR3 coding DNA: TGTGCCAGTAGTATGGAGGGGCCCCAGTACTTC. The genes are TRBV19 and TRBJ2-5; D is possibly TRBD2 (6 bases). Germline CDR1 and CDR2: LNHDA and SQIVND (reference sequence). Trimming removed 3 bases at V and 9 bases at J, with 8 bases between. The CDR3 spans 11 residues.

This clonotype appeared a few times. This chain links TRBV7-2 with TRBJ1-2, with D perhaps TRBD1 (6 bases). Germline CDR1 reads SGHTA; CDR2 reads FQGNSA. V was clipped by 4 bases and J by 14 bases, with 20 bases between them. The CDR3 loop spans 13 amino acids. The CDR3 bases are TGTGCCAGCAGCTCTATCGTTCAGGGGTTAGGGACCTTC. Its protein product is CASSSIVQGLGTF.

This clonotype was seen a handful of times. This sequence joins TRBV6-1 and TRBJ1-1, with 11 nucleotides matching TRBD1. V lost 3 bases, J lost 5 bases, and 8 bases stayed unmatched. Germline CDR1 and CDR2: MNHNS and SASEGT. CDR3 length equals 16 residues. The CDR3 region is CASSDYSGTGGTEAFF. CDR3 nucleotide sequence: TGTGCCAGCAGTGATTACTCAGGGACAGGGGGGACTGAAGCTTTCTTT.

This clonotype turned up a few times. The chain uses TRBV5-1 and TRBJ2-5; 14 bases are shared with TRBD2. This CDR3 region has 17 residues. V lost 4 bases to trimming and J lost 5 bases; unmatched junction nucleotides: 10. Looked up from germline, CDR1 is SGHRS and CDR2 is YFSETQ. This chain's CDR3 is CASSPGTSGGNGETQYF. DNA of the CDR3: TGCGCCAGCAGCCCCGGGACTAGCGGGGGAAATGGGGAGACCCAGTACTTC.

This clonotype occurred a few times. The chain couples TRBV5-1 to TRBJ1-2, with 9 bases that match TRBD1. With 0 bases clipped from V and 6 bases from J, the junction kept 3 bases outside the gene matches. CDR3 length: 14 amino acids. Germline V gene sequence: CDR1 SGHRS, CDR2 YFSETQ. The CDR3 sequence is CASSLGDRENGYTF. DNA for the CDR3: TGCGCCAGCAGCTTGGGGGACAGGGAAAATGGCTACACCTTC.

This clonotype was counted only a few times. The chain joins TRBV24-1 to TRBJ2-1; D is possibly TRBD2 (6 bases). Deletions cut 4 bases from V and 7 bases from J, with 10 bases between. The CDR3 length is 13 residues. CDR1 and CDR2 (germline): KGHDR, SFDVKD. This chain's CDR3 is CATSDGLLNEQFF. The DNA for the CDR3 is TGTGCCACCAGTGACGGACTACTTAATGAGCAGTTCTTC.

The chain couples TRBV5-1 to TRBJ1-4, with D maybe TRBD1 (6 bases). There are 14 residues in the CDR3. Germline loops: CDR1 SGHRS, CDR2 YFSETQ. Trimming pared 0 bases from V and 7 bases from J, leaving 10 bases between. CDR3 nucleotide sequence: TGCGCCAGCAGCTTGGATCAGGGGATTGAAAAACTGTTTTTT. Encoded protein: CASSLDQGIEKLFF.

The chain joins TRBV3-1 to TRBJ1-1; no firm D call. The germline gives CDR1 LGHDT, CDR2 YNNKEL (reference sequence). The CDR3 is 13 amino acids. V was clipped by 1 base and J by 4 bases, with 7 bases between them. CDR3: CASSQGGSTEAFF. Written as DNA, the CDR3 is TGTGCCAGCAGCCAAGGTGGGAGCACTGAAGCTTTCTTT.

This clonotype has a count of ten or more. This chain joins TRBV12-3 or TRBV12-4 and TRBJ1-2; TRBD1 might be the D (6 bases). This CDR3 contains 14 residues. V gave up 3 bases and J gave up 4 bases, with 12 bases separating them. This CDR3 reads CASSLGRGGYGYTF. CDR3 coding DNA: TGTGCCAGCAGTTTGGGCAGGGGAGGCTATGGCTACACCTTC.

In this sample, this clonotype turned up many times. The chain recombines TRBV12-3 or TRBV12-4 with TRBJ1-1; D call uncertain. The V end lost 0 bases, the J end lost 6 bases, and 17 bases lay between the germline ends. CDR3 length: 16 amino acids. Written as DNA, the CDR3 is TGTGCCAGCAGTTTAGCGCTCGGGAAGGGCCCCCCTGAAGCTTTCTTT. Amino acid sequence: CASSLALGKGPPEAFF.

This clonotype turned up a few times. The CDR3 sequence: CASSLDRLDGYTF. The CDR3 DNA sequence: TGTGCCAGCAGCTTAGACCGGCTGGATGGCTACACCTTC. The rearrangement joins TRBV7-2 to TRBJ1-2; D uncertain. Trimming stripped 1 base from V and 6 bases from J, with 9 bases between. The CDR3 is 13 amino acids. Germline CDR1 reads SGHTA; CDR2 reads FQGNSA.

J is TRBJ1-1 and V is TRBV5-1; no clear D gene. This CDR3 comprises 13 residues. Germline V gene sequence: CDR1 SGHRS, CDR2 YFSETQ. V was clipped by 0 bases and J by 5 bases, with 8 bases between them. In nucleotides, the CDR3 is TGCGCCAGCAGCTTGGAACCAGGTACTGAAGCTTTCTTT. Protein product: CASSLEPGTEAFF.

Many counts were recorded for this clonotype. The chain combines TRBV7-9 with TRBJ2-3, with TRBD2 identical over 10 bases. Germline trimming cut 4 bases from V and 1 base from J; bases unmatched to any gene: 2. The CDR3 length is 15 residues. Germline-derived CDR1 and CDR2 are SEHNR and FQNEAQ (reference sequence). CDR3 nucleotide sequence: TGTGCCAGCAGCTCAGGGACTAGCGGCACAGATACGCAGTATTTT. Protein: CASSSGTSGTDTQYF.

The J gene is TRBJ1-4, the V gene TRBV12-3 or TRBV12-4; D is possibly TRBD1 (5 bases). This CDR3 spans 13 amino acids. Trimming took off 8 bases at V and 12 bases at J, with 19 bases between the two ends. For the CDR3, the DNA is TGTGCCAGCGTCAGGGCCTCTGGAACGGAACTGTTTTTT. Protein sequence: CASVRASGTELFF.

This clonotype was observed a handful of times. The CDR3 bases are TGCAGCGTTGAGATTAACAGCCGCTCCTACGAGCAGTACTTC. As protein: CSVEINSRSYEQYF. The rearrangement joins TRBV29-1 to TRBJ2-7; no definite D call. The CDR3 is 14 amino acids. Germline V gene data show CDR1 as SQVTM and CDR2 as ANQGSEA. Trimming cost V 3 bases and J 0 bases, with 12 bases left between them.

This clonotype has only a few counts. CDR3 sequence (DNA): TGTGCCAGCAGCCTTTATTCGGGGACCACCTACGAGCAGTACTTC. Translation: CASSLYSGTTYEQYF. This sequence joins TRBV3-1 and TRBJ2-7, with D perhaps TRBD1 or TRBD2 (5 bases each). The CDR3 covers 15 residues. Trimming pared 4 bases from V and 2 bases from J, leaving 15 bases between. Germline CDR1 LGHDT, CDR2 YNNKEL (reference sequence).

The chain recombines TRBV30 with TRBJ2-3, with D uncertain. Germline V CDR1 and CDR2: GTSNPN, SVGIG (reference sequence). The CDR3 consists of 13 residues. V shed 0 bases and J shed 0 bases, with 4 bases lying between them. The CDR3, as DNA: TGTGCCTGGAGTGTACGAAGCACAGATACGCAGTATTTT. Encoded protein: CAWSVRSTDTQYF. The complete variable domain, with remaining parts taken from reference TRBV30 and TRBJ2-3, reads SQTIHQWPATLVQPVGSPLSLECTVEGTSNPNLYWYRQAAGRGLQLLFYSVGIGQISSEVPQNLSASRPQDRQFILSSKKLLLSDSGFYLCAWSVRSTDTQYFGPGTRLTVL.

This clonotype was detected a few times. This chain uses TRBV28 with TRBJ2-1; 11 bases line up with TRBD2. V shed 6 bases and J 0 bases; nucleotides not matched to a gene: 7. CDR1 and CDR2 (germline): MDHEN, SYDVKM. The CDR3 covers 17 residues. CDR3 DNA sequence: TGTGCCAGCAGGCGGCGGGGACTAGCGGACTCCTACAATGAGCAGTTCTTC. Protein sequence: CASRRRGLADSYNEQFF.

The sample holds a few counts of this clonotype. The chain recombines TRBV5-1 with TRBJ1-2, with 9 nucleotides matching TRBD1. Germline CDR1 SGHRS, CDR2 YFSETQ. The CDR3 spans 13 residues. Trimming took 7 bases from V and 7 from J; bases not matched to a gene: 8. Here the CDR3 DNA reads TGCGCCAGCGGAGGACAGGGGCAAGGTGGCTACACCTTC. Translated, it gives CASGGQGQGGYTF.

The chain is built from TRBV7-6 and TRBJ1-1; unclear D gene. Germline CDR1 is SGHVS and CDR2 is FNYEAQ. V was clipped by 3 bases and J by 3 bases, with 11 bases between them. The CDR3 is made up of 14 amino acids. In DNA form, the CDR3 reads TGTGCCAGCAGCTTCTGGGAGTCGGACACTGAAGCTTTCTTT. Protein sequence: CASSFWESDTEAFF. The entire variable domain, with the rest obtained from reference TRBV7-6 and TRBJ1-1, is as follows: GAGVSQSPRYKVTKRGQDVALRCDPISGHVSLYWYRQALGQGPEFLTYFNYEAQQDKSGLPNDRFSAERPEGSISTLTIQRTEQRDSAMYRCASSFWESDTEAFFGQGTRLTVV.

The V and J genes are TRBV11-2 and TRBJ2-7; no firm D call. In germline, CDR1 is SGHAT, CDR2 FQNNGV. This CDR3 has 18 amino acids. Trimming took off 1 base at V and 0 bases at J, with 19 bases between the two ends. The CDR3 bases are TGTGCCAGCAGCTTAGTTACAGACCAAAGCCCAACCTCCTACGAGCAGTACTTC. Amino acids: CASSLVTDQSPTSYEQYF.

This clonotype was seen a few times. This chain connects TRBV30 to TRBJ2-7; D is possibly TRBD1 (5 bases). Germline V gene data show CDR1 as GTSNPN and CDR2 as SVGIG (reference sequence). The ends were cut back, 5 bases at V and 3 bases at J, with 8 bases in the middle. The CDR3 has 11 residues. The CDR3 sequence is CAWGHNYEQYF. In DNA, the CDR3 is TGTGCCTGGGGACACAACTACGAGCAGTACTTC.